This T cell receptor beta chain was identified during a study of T cell clonality in common variable immunodeficiency. Findings of the study overall: Common variable immunodeficiency TCR beta sequences reportedly had fewer deletions and N-nucleotide insertions.

About this clone itself: Its cognate antigen is unknown. The read stops 3 residues short of the end of the CDR3; the missing end is completed from the germline J gene.

Equal genomic DNA amounts from CVID and control samples were sequenced. Clones were read by immunoSEQ multiplex PCR, and TCRdb kept only the in-frame ones, dropping some. The sample has roughly 42,000 clones, none seen only once. The CDR3 has 14 amino acids. Germline CDR1 and CDR2: SEHNR and FQNEAQ (reference sequence). Trimming cost V 2 bases and J 5 bases, with 13 bases left between them. The sample comprised peripheral blood mononuclear cells. The chain carries TRBV7-9 and TRBJ2-7, with D hard to call. The sequence was collected from a human donor with common variable immunodeficiency. The sequenced CDR3 bases are TGTGCCAGCAGCTTATCAACCCCTACCGACGAG. It is translated as CASSLSTPTDE. The entire CDR3 is CASSLSTPTDEQYF.